What follows are 20 T cell receptor beta chains derived from one specimen sequenced in a study of T cell responses to AZD1222 COVID-19 vaccine. The protocol was immunoSEQ multiplex PCR, while the TCRdb copy is restricted to in-frame clones and leaves out a portion. Of about 150,000 clones listed, 85% to 95% are singletons. This specimen was peripheral blood, taken 28 days after the second AZD1222 dose. All receptors derive from an adult who received the AZD1222 COVID-19 vaccine.

This chain uses TRBV5-1 with TRBJ2-5; D may be TRBD1 or TRBD2 (5 bases each). The CDR3 has 16 residues. The germline V gene has CDR1 SGHRS and CDR2 YFSETQ. The V gene lost 1 base and the J gene lost 1 base, with 14 bases spanning the gap. The CDR3 is CASSLTRGISQETQYF. CDR3 bases: TGCGCCAGCAGCTTGACTAGGGGAATTTCCCAAGAGACCCAGTACTTC. Filled out from reference TRBV5-1 and TRBJ2-5, the complete variable domain reads KAGVTQTPRYLIKTRGQQVTLSCSPISGHRSVSWYQQTPGQGLQFLFEYFSETQRNKGNFPGRFSGRQFSNSRSEMNVSTLELGDSALYLCASSLTRGISQETQYFGPGTRLLVL.

The V gene is TRBV5-6, the J gene TRBJ1-4, with D possibly matching TRBD1 (5 bases). The germline V and J ends were trimmed by 3 bases and 0 bases, with 12 bases remaining between them. Germline CDR1 SGHDT, CDR2 YYEEEE. This CDR3 is built from 16 residues. The CDR3 DNA is TGTGCCAGCAGCTCAGCAAGGGGATCAACTAATGAAAAACTGTTTTTT. Protein: CASSSARGSTNEKLFF. The whole variable domain, remainder taken from reference TRBV5-6 and TRBJ1-4, is DAGVTQSPTHLIKTRGQQVTLRCSPKSGHDTVSWYQQALGQGPQFIFQYYEEEERQRGNFPDRFSGHQFPNYSSELNVNALLLGDSALYLCASSSARGSTNEKLFFGSGTQLSVL.

V gene TRBV4-3 combines with J gene TRBJ1-3, with a weak D call TRBD1 (6 bases). In germline, CDR1 is LGHNA, CDR2 YSLEER. V lost 1 base, J lost 4 bases, and 8 bases lay in between. This CDR3 contains 14 residues. The CDR3 DNA reads TGCGCCAGCAGCCAAGGGACAGCCGGAAACACCATATATTTT. Amino acids: CASSQGTAGNTIYF.

J is TRBJ1-3 and V is TRBV5-1; D unclear. Looked up from germline, CDR1 is SGHRS and CDR2 is YFSETQ. The CDR3 length is 14 residues. V lost 0 bases and J 3 bases, leaving 7 bases between the germline ends. The CDR3 DNA follows: TGCGCCAGCAGCTTGGCCCTTGGTGGAAACACCATATATTTT. Amino acid sequence: CASSLALGGNTIYF. The whole variable domain, filled in from reference TRBV5-1 and TRBJ1-3, reads KAGVTQTPRYLIKTRGQQVTLSCSPISGHRSVSWYQQTPGQGLQFLFEYFSETQRNKGNFPGRFSGRQFSNSRSEMNVSTLELGDSALYLCASSLALGGNTIYFGEGSWLTVV.

J is TRBJ1-4 and V is TRBV4-3; D gene uncertain. The germline V gene has CDR1 LGHNA and CDR2 YSLEER. Trimming left V 1 base short and J 8 bases short, with 14 bases between. This CDR3 region has 15 residues. CDR3 sequence: CASSQANGFLEKLFF. DNA for the CDR3: TGCGCCAGCAGCCAAGCAAACGGGTTTCTGGAAAAACTGTTTTTT.

The chain employs TRBV11-1 and TRBJ2-5, with a weak D call TRBD1 (6 bases). V dropped 7 bases and J dropped 5 bases, with 23 bases sitting between them. This CDR3 contains 16 residues. CDR1 and CDR2 (germline): SGHAT, FQDESV (reference sequence). The CDR3, as DNA: TGTGCCAGCACCTCTCCACGGGACACCACCGGGGAGACCCAGTACTTC. This gives the protein CASTSPRDTTGETQYF.

Only one count was recorded for this clone. The chain carries TRBV4-1 and TRBJ2-5, with TRBD1 identical over 11 bases. With 4 bases clipped from V and 5 bases from J, the junction kept 6 bases outside the gene matches. Germline V gene sequence: CDR1 MGHRA, CDR2 YSYEKL. CDR3 length: 15 residues. CDR3 sequence (DNA): TGCGCCAGCAGCCCGGGACAGGGGGGACTTGAGACCCAGTACTTC. This gives the protein CASSPGQGGLETQYF.

This CDR3 reads CASSFLTLDREGNQPQHF. DNA for the CDR3: TGTGCCAGCAGCTTCCTGACCCTGGACAGGGAAGGCAATCAGCCCCAGCATTTT. The rearrangement joins TRBV11-2 to TRBJ1-5, with 8 bases matching TRBD1. The CDR3 length is 18 residues. Germline CDR1 is SGHAT and CDR2 is FQNNGV. V shed 3 bases and J 2 bases; nucleotides not matched to a gene: 12.

This chain uses TRBV28 with TRBJ1-6; D call uncertain. Trimming took 6 bases from V and 2 from J, leaving 11 bases between them. Germline V gene sequence: CDR1 MDHEN, CDR2 SYDVKM. This CDR3 is 15 amino acids long. CDR3 protein: CASSRRPPYNSPLHF. CDR3 coding DNA: TGTGCCAGCAGCAGGAGACCGCCCTATAATTCACCCCTCCACTTT.

The chain has TRBV4-1 and TRBJ1-3, with 9 positions matching TRBD1. There are 16 residues in the CDR3. Germline lookup yields CDR1 MGHRA and CDR2 YSYEKL. Trimming cost V 0 bases and J 2 bases; bases outside gene matches: 2. DNA for the CDR3: TGCGCCAGCAGCCAAGAGGGACAGGGAACTGGAAACACCATATATTTT. Protein: CASSQEGQGTGNTIYF.

This chain joins TRBV7-2 and TRBJ2-5; 8 bases map to TRBD1. The CDR3 covers 15 residues. Germline V gene data show CDR1 as SGHTA and CDR2 as FQGNSA. The V and J ends lost 1 base and 1 base, in that order; junction bases with no gene match: 2. The CDR3 protein is CASSLGDRFQETQYF. The CDR3 nucleotides read TGTGCCAGCAGCTTAGGGGACAGGTTCCAAGAGACCCAGTACTTC.

The chain carries TRBV5-1 and TRBJ2-1, with D perhaps matching TRBD1 (6 bases). The CDR3 runs to 14 residues. Trimming stripped 2 bases from V and 6 bases from J, with 12 bases between. Germline values: CDR1 SGHRS, CDR2 YFSETQ. CDR3 nucleotides: TGCGCCAGCAGCTTATTATACAGGGTCAATGAGCAGTTCTTC. This gives the protein CASSLLYRVNEQFF.

This clone occurred once. V gene TRBV15 combines with J gene TRBJ1-1; D is perhaps TRBD1 (5 bases). The CDR3 consists of 14 residues. Germline assignment: CDR1 LNHNV and CDR2 YYDKDF (reference sequence). Deletions cut 1 base from V and 7 bases from J, with 13 bases between. The CDR3 is CATSRVGQGNEAFF. CDR3 nucleotide sequence: TGTGCCACCAGCAGAGTAGGGCAGGGAAATGAAGCTTTCTTT.

The chain couples TRBV11-3 to TRBJ1-4; D is perhaps TRBD1 (6 bases). V gave up 5 bases and J gave up 8 bases, with 9 bases separating them. In germline, CDR1 is SGHNT, CDR2 YENEEA. The CDR3 runs 12 residues. In nucleotides, the CDR3 is TGTGCCAGCAGCCCCCAGGGGGAAAAACTGTTTTTT. Amino acid sequence: CASSPQGEKLFF.

The chain couples TRBV5-1 to TRBJ1-1; no clear D. Germline V gives CDR1 SGHRS, CDR2 YFSETQ. The CDR3 has 11 residues. Trimming shortened V by 0 bases and J by 9 bases, and 6 bases separated the two germline ends. CDR3 DNA: TGCGCCAGCAGCTTGGCCGGGAAAGCTTTCTTT. Amino acid sequence: CASSLAGKAFF.

The CDR3: CASSQDLGQIYGYTF. For the CDR3, the DNA is TGTGCCAGCAGCCAAGATCTTGGACAGATCTATGGCTACACCTTC. The rearrangement links TRBV3-1 (or the pseudogene TRBV3-2) to TRBJ1-2, with D maybe TRBD1 (6 bases). V gave up 0 bases and J gave up 4 bases, with 12 bases separating them. The CDR3 covers 15 residues. The germline V gene has CDR1 LGHDT and CDR2 YNNKEL (reference sequence).

The chain carries TRBV9 and TRBJ1-4; D is unclear. The V end was cut by 0 bases, the J end by 5 bases, with 11 bases between. The CDR3 is 15 amino acids. Germline V gene data show CDR1 as SGDLS and CDR2 as YYNGEE. The CDR3 loop is CASSVAVQQNEKLFF. The CDR3 DNA sequence: TGTGCCAGCAGCGTAGCGGTCCAGCAAAATGAAAAACTGTTTTTT.

The gene calls are TRBV5-1 and TRBJ1-2; D is undetermined. V was pared by 0 bases and J by 4 bases, with 7 bases between. The CDR3 loop spans 13 amino acids. CDR1 is SGHRS and CDR2 is YFSETQ in the germline V gene. This CDR3 reads CASSLEASYGYTF. DNA for the CDR3: TGCGCCAGCAGCTTGGAGGCCTCCTATGGCTACACCTTC. Variable domain in full (rest from reference TRBV5-1 and TRBJ1-2): KAGVTQTPRYLIKTRGQQVTLSCSPISGHRSVSWYQQTPGQGLQFLFEYFSETQRNKGNFPGRFSGRQFSNSRSEMNVSTLELGDSALYLCASSLEASYGYTFGSGTRLTVV.

The genes are TRBV24-1 and TRBJ2-2; the match to TRBD1 covers 7 bases. The CDR3 covers 15 residues. The germline CDR1 and CDR2 sequences are KGHDR and SFDVKD. V gave up 1 base and J gave up 3 bases; unmatched junction bases: 1. CDR3 nucleotide sequence: TGTGCCACCAGTGATTTCGGACAGGACACCGGGGAGCTGTTTTTT. Translation: CATSDFGQDTGELFF.

As DNA, the CDR3 is TGTGCCAGCAGCTTAGGCGGATTTGGACAGGTGAACACTGAAGCTTTCTTT. Translated: CASSLGGFGQVNTEAFF. This chain connects TRBV7-8 to TRBJ1-1; 7 positions agree with TRBD1. This CDR3 comprises 17 residues. Germline lookup yields CDR1 SGHVS and CDR2 FQNEAQ. Losses at the gene ends were 1 base for V and 0 bases for J; bases not matched to a gene: 8.